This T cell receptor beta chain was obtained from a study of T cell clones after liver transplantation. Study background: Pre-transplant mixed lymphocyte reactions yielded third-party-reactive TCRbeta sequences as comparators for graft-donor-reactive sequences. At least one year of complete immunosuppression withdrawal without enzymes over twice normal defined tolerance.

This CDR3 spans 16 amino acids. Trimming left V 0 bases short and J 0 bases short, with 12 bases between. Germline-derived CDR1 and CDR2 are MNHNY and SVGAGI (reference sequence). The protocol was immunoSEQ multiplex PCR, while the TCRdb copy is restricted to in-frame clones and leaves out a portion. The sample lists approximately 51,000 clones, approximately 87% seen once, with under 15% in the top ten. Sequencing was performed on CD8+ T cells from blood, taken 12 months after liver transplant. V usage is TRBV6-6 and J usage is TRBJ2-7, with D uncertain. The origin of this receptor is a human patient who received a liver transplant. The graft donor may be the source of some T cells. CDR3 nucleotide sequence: TGTGCCAGCAGTTACTCGACAACGGAGCTCTCCTACGAGCAGTACTTC. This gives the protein CASSYSTTELSYEQYF.